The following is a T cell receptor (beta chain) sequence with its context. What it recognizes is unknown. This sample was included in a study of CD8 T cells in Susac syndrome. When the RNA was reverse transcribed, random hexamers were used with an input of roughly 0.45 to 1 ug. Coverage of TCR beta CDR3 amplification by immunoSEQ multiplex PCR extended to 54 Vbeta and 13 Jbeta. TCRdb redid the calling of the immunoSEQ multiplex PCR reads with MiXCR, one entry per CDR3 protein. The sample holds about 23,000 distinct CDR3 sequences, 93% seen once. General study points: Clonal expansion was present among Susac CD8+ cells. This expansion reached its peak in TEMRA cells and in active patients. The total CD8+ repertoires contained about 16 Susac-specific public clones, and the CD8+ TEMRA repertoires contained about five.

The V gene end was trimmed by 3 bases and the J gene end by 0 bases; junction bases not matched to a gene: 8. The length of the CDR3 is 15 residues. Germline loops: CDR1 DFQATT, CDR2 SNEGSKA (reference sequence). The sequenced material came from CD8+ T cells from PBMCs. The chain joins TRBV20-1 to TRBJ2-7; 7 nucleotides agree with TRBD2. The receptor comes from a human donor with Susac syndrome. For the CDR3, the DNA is TGCAGTGCTAGGGGAGGGCCCTACAGCTCCTACGAGCAGTACTTC. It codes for CSARGGPYSSYEQYF.